This TCR beta chain was profiled in a study of T cells after yellow fever vaccination. CDR1 is SGHRS, CDR2 YFSETQ, per germline. CDR3 length: 11 residues. V was cut by 5 bases and J by 9 bases, with 9 bases left in between. TCRdb itself ran the 5' RACE reads through MiXCR, one entry per CDR3 protein. Of over 150,000 distinct CDR3 sequences in the sample, approximately 6.7% were seen once. This clonotype was seen a few times. The TCR originated in a man aged 18 to 30 who received the YFV17D yellow fever vaccine. The chain joins TRBV5-1 to TRBJ2-1; D possibly corresponds to TRBD1 (6 bases). This material consisted of CD4+ T cells sorted from PBMCs, taken 5 to 6 days after the first yellow fever vaccination. CDR3 in amino acids: CASRTGTEQFF. The CDR3 nucleotides are TGCGCCAGCAGAACAGGGACTGAGCAGTTCTTC.